A selection of T cell receptor beta chains follows, all from one sample in a study of circulating and synovial CD4+ cells in juvenile arthritis. The protocol was immunoSEQ multiplex PCR, while the TCRdb copy is restricted to in-frame clones and leaves out a portion. Of about 16,000 clones listed, about 90% are singletons. Sequenced input: CD4+ T cells from blood. Receptors originate from a human donor with juvenile idiopathic arthritis. CDR3s include the opening cysteine and the closing phenylalanine or tryptophan. A D gene is named only where the DNA matches it firmly. Not all rows give a size; the values are once, few, many and, for expanded clones, a class.

j_gene: TRBJ1-1
v_gene: TRBV9
abundance: once
d_gene: NA
CDR3nt: TGTGCCAGCAGCGTAGGTCTCCGAGGGATGGACACTGAAGCTTTCTTT
CDR3aa: CASSVGLRGMDTEAFF

j_gene: TRBJ1-6
v_gene: TRBV7-2
abundance: NA
d_gene: TRBD1
CDR3nt: TGTGCCAGCAGACGACCGGGACAGGGTAATTCCCCCCTCCACTTT
CDR3aa: CASRRPGQGNSPLHF

j_gene: TRBJ2-1
v_gene: TRBV7-9
abundance: NA
d_gene: TRBD1
CDR3nt: TGTGCCAGCAGCTTAGCGGGACAGGGGGCTTTTGAGCAGTTCTTC
CDR3aa: CASSLAGQGAFEQFF

j_gene: TRBJ1-2
v_gene: TRBV7-9
abundance: NA
d_gene: NA
CDR3nt: TGTGCCAGCAGCTTAGAAGGGGCAGGGAAATATGGCTACACCTTC
CDR3aa: CASSLEGAGKYGYTF

j_gene: TRBJ1-2
v_gene: TRBV19
abundance: NA
d_gene: TRBD1
CDR3nt: TGTGCCAGTAGTATCCCTTACCGGGACAGAGCTAACTATGGCTACACCTTC
CDR3aa: CASSIPYRDRANYGYTF

j_gene: TRBJ1-2
v_gene: TRBV30
abundance: NA
d_gene: NA
CDR3nt: TGTGCCTGGAGTGTAGCAGGGGTCGTCTATGGCTACACCTTC
CDR3aa: CAWSVAGVVYGYTF

j_gene: TRBJ2-1
v_gene: TRBV5-1
abundance: NA
d_gene: TRBD2
CDR3nt: TGCGCCAGCAGCTTGGATCCAGCGGGGGCCAACAATGAGCAGTTCTTC
CDR3aa: CASSLDPAGANNEQFF

j_gene: TRBJ1-3
v_gene: TRBV6-5
abundance: NA
d_gene: NA
CDR3nt: TGTGCCAGCAGATTGGCGGGGACCGGAAACACCATATATTTT
CDR3aa: CASRLAGTGNTIYF

j_gene: TRBJ1-2
v_gene: TRBV30
abundance: NA
d_gene: NA
CDR3nt: TGTGCCTGGACCCTGGCGGGGAACGGCTACACCTTC
CDR3aa: CAWTLAGNGYTF

j_gene: TRBJ1-1
v_gene: TRBV6-5
abundance: few
d_gene: NA
CDR3nt: TGTGCCAGCAGTTACGTGGAGGGCACTGAAGCTTTCTTT
CDR3aa: CASSYVEGTEAFF

j_gene: TRBJ2-6
v_gene: TRBV2
abundance: NA
d_gene: NA
CDR3nt: TGTGCCAGCCAGGTTTTCTTCTCTGGGGCCAACGTCCTGACTTTC
CDR3aa: CASQVFFSGANVLTF

j_gene: TRBJ2-1
v_gene: TRBV18
abundance: NA
d_gene: TRBD2
CDR3nt: TGTGCCAGCTCACCGCGGACTAGCGGAATTAGCTCCTACAATGAGCAGTTCTTC
CDR3aa: CASSPRTSGISSYNEQFF

j_gene: TRBJ2-7
v_gene: TRBV7-9
abundance: NA
d_gene: NA
CDR3nt: TGTGCCAGCATCCCGCTAGCTCCTAGCCCCTACGAGCAGTACTTC
CDR3aa: CASIPLAPSPYEQYF

j_gene: TRBJ1-2
v_gene: TRBV30
abundance: NA
d_gene: TRBD1
CDR3nt: TGTGCCTGGAGCCGGGACAGGGGAGGAATCGGTAACTATGGCTACACCTTC
CDR3aa: CAWSRDRGGIGNYGYTF